The subject of this entry is one T cell receptor beta chain. Its specificity is not known. Individually, cDNA molecules had unique molecular identifiers attached to them. TCRdb ran MiXCR on the 5' RACE reads and lists one entry per CDR3 protein. This sample yields approximately 50,000 distinct CDR3 sequences, of which about 10% are seen a single time; about 8% belongs to the top ten. The germline CDR1 and CDR2 sequences are SNHLY and FYNNEI. V lost 6 bases, J lost 1 base, and 1 base stayed unmatched. This CDR3 has 14 residues. The data were taken from a study of early T cells in non-severe SARS-CoV-2 infection. Overall study: The input, bulk RNA from unsorted whole blood, was sequenced, and chains were unpaired.

General study points: Reliance on VDJdb matching favored anti-spike CD8 responses; private and CD4 specificities were missed.

The chain recombines TRBV2 with TRBJ2-3; 10 nucleotides agree with TRBD1. This clonotype was obtained from an adult who was a healthcare worker with PCR-confirmed SARS-CoV-2 infection or an uninfected control (not recorded which). The material sequenced was whole blood. The CDR3 sequence: CASSGQGGTDTQYF. In DNA, the CDR3 is TGTGCCAGCAGCGGACAGGGGGGCACAGATACGCAGTATTTT.